These T cell receptor beta chains were read from a single sample in a study of blood T cell repertoires in COVID-19. The assay was immunoSEQ multiplex PCR, and TCRdb's table has in-frame clones only and misses some. The repertoire holds some 200,000 clones, with over 75% as singletons. Sequenced: peripheral blood. The receptors originated from an elderly man with acute or convalescent COVID-19. Each CDR3 is given with its conserved first and last residue. The order of the fields is V gene, D gene, clone size, J gene, CDR3 DNA, CDR3 protein. A D gene is named only where the DNA matches it firmly. Rows give clone size only sometimes, using once, few, many, or a class for an expanded clone.

TRBV12-3/TRBV12-4	NA	NA	TRBJ1-2	TGTGCCAGCAGACTACTTAACTATGGCTACACCTTC	CASRLLNYGYTF
TRBV7-6	NA	NA	TRBJ2-7	TGTGCCAGCAGCTTAGCAAGCACAGGAGTCTACGAGCAGTACTTC	CASSLASTGVYEQYF
TRBV2	TRBD1	NA	TRBJ1-1	TGTGCCAGCACGACCGACAGGGTGACCGCGGCTTTCTTT	CASTTDRVTAAFF
TRBV10-3	NA	few	TRBJ1-2	TGTGCCATCAGTGAGGTGTGGAGGGGCGCTGGCTATGGCTACACCTTC	CAISEVWRGAGYGYTF
TRBV19	TRBD1	NA	TRBJ1-2	TGTGCCAGTAGTAGGACAGGGGACGGGAGCTATGGCTACACCTTC	CASSRTGDGSYGYTF
TRBV14	NA	NA	TRBJ2-7	TGTGCCAGCAGCCGGGCGGGCGGGCTCTCCTACGAGCAGTACTTC	CASSRAGGLSYEQYF
TRBV21-1	NA	NA	TRBJ1-4	TGTGCCAGCAGCAAATTTGGGAATGGCCAGCCCCACAGGGGAACTAATGAAAAACTGTTTTTT	CASSKFGNGQPHRGTNEKLFF
TRBV15	NA	NA	TRBJ1-5	TGTGCCACCAGCATTGAGGCCTCGCTAGGTTCGCCCCAGCATTTT	CATSIEASLGSPQHF
TRBV6-6	TRBD2	NA	TRBJ2-2	TGTGCCAGCAGTCGACTAGCGGGGGATGGCACCGGGGAGCTGTTTTTT	CASSRLAGDGTGELFF
TRBV18	NA	NA	TRBJ2-2	TGTGCCAGCTCCCCAGGCACGCCAAACACCGGGGAGCTGTTTTTT	CASSPGTPNTGELFF
TRBV29-1	NA	NA	TRBJ2-7	TGCAGCGTTGCTTCTAGTCCTCCCTACGAGCAGTACTTC	CSVASSPPYEQYF
TRBV6-5	TRBD2	NA	TRBJ2-1	TGTGCCAGCAGCCGACTAGCGGGTGCCAATGAGCAGTTCTTC	CASSRLAGANEQFF
TRBV27	TRBD1	NA	TRBJ1-1	TGTGCCAGCAGTTCCCGGACAGGAGGGACTGAAGCTTTCTTT	CASSSRTGGTEAFF
TRBV15	TRBD1	few	TRBJ1-2	TGTGCCACCAGCAGAGATCCAGGGGGCGTTAGTGGTGGCTACACCTTC	CATSRDPGGVSGGYTF
TRBV24-1	NA	NA	TRBJ1-1	TGTGCCACCAGTGATTCGAGGGTAATGAACACTGAAGCTTTCTTT	CATSDSRVMNTEAFF
TRBV11-2	TRBD1	NA	TRBJ1-2	TGTGCCAGCAGCTTAGATCTAGTCTCCGGGACAGCGAATGGCTACACCTTC	CASSLDLVSGTANGYTF
TRBV24-1	NA	few	TRBJ2-7	TGTGCCACCAGTGACCCCACCAACGCGGGCTACGAGCAGTACTTC	CATSDPTNAGYEQYF
TRBV6-5	TRBD1	once	TRBJ1-2	TGTGCCAGCAGAGCCTCGGACAGGCTCTATGGCTACACCTTC	CASRASDRLYGYTF
TRBV3-1/TRBV3-2	TRBD2	NA	TRBJ2-1	TGTGCCAGCAGCCAAAGTGGGACTAGTGGGTTAAGTGAGCAGTTCTTC	CASSQSGTSGLSEQFF
TRBV4-1	NA	NA	TRBJ1-1	TGCGCCAGCAGCCAAGGGACAGTGAACACTGAAGCTTTCTTT	CASSQGTVNTEAFF
TRBV7-9	TRBD1	NA	TRBJ2-5	TGTGCCAGCAGCTCCCCACCGGGACAGGGCCAAGAGACCCAGTACTTC	CASSSPPGQGQETQYF
TRBV28	NA	NA	TRBJ2-7	TGTGCCAGCAGTTTGGGGGCCTCCTACGAGCAGTACTTC	CASSLGASYEQYF
TRBV19	NA	once	TRBJ1-4	TGTGCCAGTACCGACACAACTAATGAAAAACTGTTTTTT	CASTDTTNEKLFF
TRBV19	TRBD2	NA	TRBJ2-2	TGTGCCAGTAGTATTTCGGGCAGGGTCGGTGTGGCGGGAGTTGGCGACACCGGGGAGCTGTTTTTT	CASSISGRVGVAGVGDTGELFF
TRBV21-1	NA	NA	TRBJ2-5	TGTGCCAGCAGCAAAGGCGAAGAGACCCAGTACTTC	CASSKGEETQYF
TRBV19	TRBD1	NA	TRBJ2-5	TGTGCCAGTAGTATGGGACAGGGGGATACCCAGTACTTC	CASSMGQGDTQYF
TRBV30	NA	NA	TRBJ1-6	TGTGCCTGGCGAGTCTCTGGTAATTCACCCCTCCACTTT	CAWRVSGNSPLHF
TRBV11-2	TRBD1	NA	TRBJ1-5	TGTGCCAGCAGCGTGGGTACAGGGGGAGAACAGCCCCAGCATTTT	CASSVGTGGEQPQHF
TRBV9	TRBD2	NA	TRBJ2-1	TGTGCCAGCAGCGGAGATAGCGGGATCTACAATGAGCAGTTCTTC	CASSGDSGIYNEQFF
TRBV13	TRBD2	NA	TRBJ2-1	TGTGCCAGCAGCTTAGCGACTAGCGGGTCCTACAATGAGCAGTTCTTC	CASSLATSGSYNEQFF
TRBV30	NA	once	TRBJ1-3	TGTGCCTGGAGTGTGGGGGGCTCTGGAAACACCATATATTTT	CAWSVGGSGNTIYF
TRBV27	NA	NA	TRBJ2-1	TGTGCCAGCAGTTTAAGGGTTCAGGGAGGTCAGTACAATGAGCAGTTCTTC	CASSLRVQGGQYNEQFF
TRBV19	NA	NA	TRBJ1-5	TGTGCCAGTAGTATGGGGACACTTAGCAATCAGCCCCAGCATTTT	CASSMGTLSNQPQHF
TRBV6-5	NA	NA	TRBJ2-7	TGTGCCAGTCATCTGGGAGGAGGCGAGCAGTACTTC	CASHLGGGEQYF
TRBV12-3/TRBV12-4	NA	NA	TRBJ2-2	TGTGCCAGCAGTCCCACTACAACCGGGGAGCTGTTTTTT	CASSPTTTGELFF
TRBV3-1/TRBV3-2	NA	NA	TRBJ2-3	TGTGCCAGCAGCCTCAAGCTAGCTCGTAATACGCAGTATTTT	CASSLKLARNTQYF
TRBV11-3	NA	NA	TRBJ1-3	TGTGCCAGCAGATCGAGGTACACCATATATTTT	CASRSRYTIYF
TRBV14	NA	NA	TRBJ2-2	TGTGCCAGCAGCCAAGTCAGCACCGGGGAGCTGTTTTTT	CASSQVSTGELFF
TRBV7-7	TRBD2	NA	TRBJ2-2	TGTGCCAGCAGCTCAGGGACTAGCGGGATTGGCGGGGAGCTGTTTTTT	CASSSGTSGIGGELFF
TRBV7-9	NA	few	TRBJ2-3	TGTGCCAGCAGCTTAGCGGCAGGGGTTCGGTCATCGGATACGCAGTATTTT	CASSLAAGVRSSDTQYF
TRBV18	TRBD1	NA	TRBJ1-2	TGTGCCAGCTCACCCCTGGGACAGGGGGCGACCTATGGCTACACCTTC	CASSPLGQGATYGYTF
TRBV6-5	NA	NA	TRBJ1-3	TGTGCCAGCAGTTACGACAGGTTCTCTGGAAACACCATATATTTT	CASSYDRFSGNTIYF
TRBV18	TRBD1	NA	TRBJ2-5	TGTGCCAGCTCACCACGACAGGGAGCGCGCCAAGAGACCCAGTACTTC	CASSPRQGARQETQYF
TRBV27	TRBD1	NA	TRBJ1-1	TGTGCCAGCACCCAAAGGGCAGGGGGCTTCATGAACACTGAAGCTTTCTTT	CASTQRAGGFMNTEAFF
TRBV24-1	TRBD2	NA	TRBJ2-2	TGTGCCACCAGTGACCTCAGCGGGAGGGGTTCCGGGGAGCTGTTTTTT	CATSDLSGRGSGELFF
TRBV7-9	TRBD1	NA	TRBJ2-7	TGTGCCAGCAGCTTAGGCCGGGGACAGGAATACAACGAGCAGTACTTC	CASSLGRGQEYNEQYF
TRBV27	NA	NA	TRBJ1-5	TGTGCCAGCAACTCCCTCACGAGCAATCAGCCCCAGCATTTT	CASNSLTSNQPQHF
TRBV11-3	NA	few	TRBJ2-3	TGTGCCAGCAGCCCTAGATCTAGTGTAGCAGATACGCAGTATTTT	CASSPRSSVADTQYF
TRBV30	TRBD1	NA	TRBJ1-5	TGTGCCTGGAGTGGACAGGGGCAAAATCAGCCCCAGCATTTT	CAWSGQGQNQPQHF
TRBV27	TRBD2	NA	TRBJ2-1	TGTGCCAGCAGTTTAGTGTCTAGCGGGAGGGCAATCTACAATGAGCAGTTCTTC	CASSLVSSGRAIYNEQFF
TRBV6-5	TRBD1	NA	TRBJ1-1	TGTGCCAGCAGTTACAAGACAGGGGGTTGGGCTGAAGCTTTCTTT	CASSYKTGGWAEAFF
TRBV27	NA	NA	TRBJ2-1	TGTGCCAGCAGTCTCGTCCGGGACTCCAATGAGCAGTTCTTC	CASSLVRDSNEQFF
TRBV10-2	TRBD2	NA	TRBJ2-1	TGCGCCAGCAGTGGGCCTACTAGCGGGTACAATGAGCAGTTCTTC	CASSGPTSGYNEQFF